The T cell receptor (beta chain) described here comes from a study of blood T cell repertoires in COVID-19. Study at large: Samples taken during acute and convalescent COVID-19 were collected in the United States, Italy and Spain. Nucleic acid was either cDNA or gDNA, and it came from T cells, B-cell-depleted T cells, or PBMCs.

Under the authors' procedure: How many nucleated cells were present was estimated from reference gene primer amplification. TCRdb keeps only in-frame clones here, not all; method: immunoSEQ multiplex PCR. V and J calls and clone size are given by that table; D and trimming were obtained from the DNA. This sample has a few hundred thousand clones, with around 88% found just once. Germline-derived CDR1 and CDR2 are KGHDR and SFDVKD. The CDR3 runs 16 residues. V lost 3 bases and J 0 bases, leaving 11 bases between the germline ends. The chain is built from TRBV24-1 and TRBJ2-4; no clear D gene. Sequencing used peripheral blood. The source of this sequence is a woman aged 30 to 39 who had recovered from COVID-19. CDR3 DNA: TGTGCCACCAGTGATAGTAATGACTTAGCCAAAAACATTCAGTACTTC. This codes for CATSDSNDLAKNIQYF.